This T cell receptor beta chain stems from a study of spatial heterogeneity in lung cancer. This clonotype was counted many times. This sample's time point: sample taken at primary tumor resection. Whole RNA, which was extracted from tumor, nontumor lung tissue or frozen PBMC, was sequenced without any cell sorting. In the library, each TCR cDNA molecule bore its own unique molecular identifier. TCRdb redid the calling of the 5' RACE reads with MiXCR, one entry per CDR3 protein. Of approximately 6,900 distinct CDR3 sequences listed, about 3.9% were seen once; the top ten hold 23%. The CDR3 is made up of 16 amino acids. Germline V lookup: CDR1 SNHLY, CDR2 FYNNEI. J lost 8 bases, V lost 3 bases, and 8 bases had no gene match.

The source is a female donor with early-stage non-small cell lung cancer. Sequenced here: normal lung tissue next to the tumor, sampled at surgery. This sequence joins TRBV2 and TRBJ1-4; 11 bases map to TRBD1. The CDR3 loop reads CASSDPGQGAREKLFF. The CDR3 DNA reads TGTGCCAGCAGTGATCCCGGACAGGGGGCTCGCGAAAAACTGTTTTTT.